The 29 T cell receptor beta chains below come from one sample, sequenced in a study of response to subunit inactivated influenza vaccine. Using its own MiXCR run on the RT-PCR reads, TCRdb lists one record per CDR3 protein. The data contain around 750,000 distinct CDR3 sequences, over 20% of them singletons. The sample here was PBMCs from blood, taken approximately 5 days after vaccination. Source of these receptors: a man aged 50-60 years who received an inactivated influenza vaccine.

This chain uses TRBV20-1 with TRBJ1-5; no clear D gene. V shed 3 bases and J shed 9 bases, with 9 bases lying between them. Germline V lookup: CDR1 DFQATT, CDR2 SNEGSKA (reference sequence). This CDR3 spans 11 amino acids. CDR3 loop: CSARGKGPQHF. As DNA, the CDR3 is TGCAGTGCTAGGGGGAAAGGGCCCCAGCATTTT.

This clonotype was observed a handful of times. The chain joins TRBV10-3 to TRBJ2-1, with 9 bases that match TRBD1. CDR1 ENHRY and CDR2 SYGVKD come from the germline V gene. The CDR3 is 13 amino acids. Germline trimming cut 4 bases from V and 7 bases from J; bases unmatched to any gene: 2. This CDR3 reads CAISVDRGNEQFF. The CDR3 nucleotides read TGTGCCATCAGTGTGGACAGGGGTAATGAGCAGTTCTTC.

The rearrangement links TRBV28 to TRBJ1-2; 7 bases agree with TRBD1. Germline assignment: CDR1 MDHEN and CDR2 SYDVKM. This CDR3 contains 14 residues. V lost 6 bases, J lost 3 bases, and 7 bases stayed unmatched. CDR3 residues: CASSSGGSYYGYTF. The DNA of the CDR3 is TGTGCCAGCAGCTCAGGGGGGTCCTACTATGGCTACACCTTC.

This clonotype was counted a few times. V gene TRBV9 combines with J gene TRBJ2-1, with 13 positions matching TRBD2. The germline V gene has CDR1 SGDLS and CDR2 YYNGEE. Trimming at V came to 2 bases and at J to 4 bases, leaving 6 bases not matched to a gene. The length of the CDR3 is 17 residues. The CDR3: CASSVVGTSGTYNEQFF. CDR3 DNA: TGTGCCAGCAGCGTTGTAGGGACTAGCGGGACGTACAATGAGCAGTTCTTC.

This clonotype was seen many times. The CDR3 protein is CASSHDEYTQYF. The CDR3 DNA is TGTGCCAGCAGCCACGACGAGTATACGCAGTATTTT. The gene calls are TRBV11-2 and TRBJ2-3; D is unclear. The V gene's germline CDR1 is SGHAT and CDR2 FQNNGV. This CDR3 has 12 residues. Deletions cut 5 bases from V and 7 bases from J, with 10 bases between.

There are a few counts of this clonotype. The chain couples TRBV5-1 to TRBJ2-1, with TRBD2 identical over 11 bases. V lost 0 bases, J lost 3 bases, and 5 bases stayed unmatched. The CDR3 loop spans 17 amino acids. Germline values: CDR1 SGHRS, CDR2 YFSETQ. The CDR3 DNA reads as TGCGCCAGCAGCTTGGTCCAACTAGCGGGAGTCTACAATGAGCAGTTCTTC. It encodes CASSLVQLAGVYNEQFF.

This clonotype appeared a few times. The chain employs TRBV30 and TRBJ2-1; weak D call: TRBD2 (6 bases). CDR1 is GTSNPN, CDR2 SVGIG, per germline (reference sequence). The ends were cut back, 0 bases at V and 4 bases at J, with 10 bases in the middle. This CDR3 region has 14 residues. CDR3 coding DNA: TGTGCCTGGAGTGTCCAGGGAGGATACAATGAGCAGTTCTTC. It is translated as CAWSVQGGYNEQFF.

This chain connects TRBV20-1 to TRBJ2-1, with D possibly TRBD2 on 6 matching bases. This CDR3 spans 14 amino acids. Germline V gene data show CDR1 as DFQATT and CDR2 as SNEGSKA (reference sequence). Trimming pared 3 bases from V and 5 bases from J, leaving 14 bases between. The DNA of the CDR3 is TGCAGTGCTAGTCCGTCGGGGGAGAACAATGAGCAGTTCTTC. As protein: CSASPSGENNEQFF.

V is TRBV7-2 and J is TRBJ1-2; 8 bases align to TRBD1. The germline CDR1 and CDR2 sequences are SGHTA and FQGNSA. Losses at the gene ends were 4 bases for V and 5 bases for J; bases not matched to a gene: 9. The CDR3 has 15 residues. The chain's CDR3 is CASSSGAGGAYGYTF. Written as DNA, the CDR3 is TGTGCCAGCAGCTCCGGCGCAGGGGGCGCGTATGGCTACACCTTC. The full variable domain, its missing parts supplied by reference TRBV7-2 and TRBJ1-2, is GAGVSQSPSNKVTEKGKDVELRCDPISGHTALYWYRQSLGQGLEFLIYFQGNSAPDKSGLPSDRFSAERTGGSVSTLTIQRTQQEDSAVYLCASSSGAGGAYGYTFGSGTRLTVV.

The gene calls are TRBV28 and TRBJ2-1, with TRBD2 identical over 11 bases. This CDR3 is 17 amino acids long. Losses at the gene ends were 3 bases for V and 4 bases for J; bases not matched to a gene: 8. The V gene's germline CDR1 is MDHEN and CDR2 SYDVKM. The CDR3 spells CASSLPLAGGRYNEQFF. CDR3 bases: TGTGCCAGCAGTTTGCCCCTAGCGGGAGGACGATACAATGAGCAGTTCTTC.

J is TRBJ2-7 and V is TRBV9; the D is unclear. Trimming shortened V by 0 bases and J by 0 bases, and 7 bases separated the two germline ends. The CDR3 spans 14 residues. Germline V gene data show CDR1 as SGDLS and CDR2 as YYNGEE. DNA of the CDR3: TGTGCCAGCAGCGTAGCTAGTTACTCCTACGAGCAGTACTTC. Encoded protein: CASSVASYSYEQYF.

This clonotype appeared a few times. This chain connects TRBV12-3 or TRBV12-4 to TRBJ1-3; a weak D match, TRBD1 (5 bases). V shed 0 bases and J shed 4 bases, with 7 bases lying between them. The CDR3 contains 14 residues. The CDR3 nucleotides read TGTGCCAGCAGTTTAGCGGCAGGGGGAAACACCATATATTTT. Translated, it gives CASSLAAGGNTIYF.

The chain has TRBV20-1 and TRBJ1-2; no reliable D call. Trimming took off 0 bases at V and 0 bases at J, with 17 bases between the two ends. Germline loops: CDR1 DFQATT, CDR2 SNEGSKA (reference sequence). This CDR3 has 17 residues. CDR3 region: CSARDPNLPITNYGYTF. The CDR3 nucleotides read TGCAGTGCTAGAGATCCCAACTTACCAATAACTAACTATGGCTACACCTTC.

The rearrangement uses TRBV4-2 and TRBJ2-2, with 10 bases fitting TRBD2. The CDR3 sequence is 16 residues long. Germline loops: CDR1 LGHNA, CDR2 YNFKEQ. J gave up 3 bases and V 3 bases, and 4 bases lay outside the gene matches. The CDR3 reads CASSQGLARDTGELFF. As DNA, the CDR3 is TGTGCCAGCAGCCAGGGACTAGCGCGGGACACCGGGGAGCTGTTTTTT.

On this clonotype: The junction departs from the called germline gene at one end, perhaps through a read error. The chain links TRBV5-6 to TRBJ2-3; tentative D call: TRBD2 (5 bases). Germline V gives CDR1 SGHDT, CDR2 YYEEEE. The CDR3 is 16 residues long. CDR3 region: CASSLPDSRKFDTRYF. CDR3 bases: TGTGCCAGCAGCTTGCCGGACTCCCGAAAATTTGATACGCGGTATTTT.

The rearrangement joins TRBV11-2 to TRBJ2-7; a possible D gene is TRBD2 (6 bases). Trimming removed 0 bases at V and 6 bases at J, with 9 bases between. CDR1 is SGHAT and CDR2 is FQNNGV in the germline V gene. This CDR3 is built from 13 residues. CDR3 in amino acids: CASSLERGTEQYF. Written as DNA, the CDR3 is TGTGCCAGCAGCTTAGAACGGGGGACCGAGCAGTACTTC.

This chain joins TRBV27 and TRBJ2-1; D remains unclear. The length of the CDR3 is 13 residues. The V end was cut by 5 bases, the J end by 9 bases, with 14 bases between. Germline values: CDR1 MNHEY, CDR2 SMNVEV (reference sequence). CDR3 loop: CASSPYFNTEQFF. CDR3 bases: TGTGCCAGCAGTCCCTATTTTAACACTGAGCAGTTCTTC.

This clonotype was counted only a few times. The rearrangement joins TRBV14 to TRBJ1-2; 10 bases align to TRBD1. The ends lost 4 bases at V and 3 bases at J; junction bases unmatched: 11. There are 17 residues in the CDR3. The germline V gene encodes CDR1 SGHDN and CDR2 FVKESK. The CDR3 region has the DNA TGTGCCAGCAGCCCCTTAAAACGGACAGGGGGGGACTATGGCTACACCTTC. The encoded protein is CASSPLKRTGGDYGYTF.

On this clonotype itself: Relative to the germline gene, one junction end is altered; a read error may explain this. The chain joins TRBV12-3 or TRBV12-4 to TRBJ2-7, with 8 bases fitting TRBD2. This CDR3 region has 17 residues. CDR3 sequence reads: CTSSTGHWTSPSAEQYF. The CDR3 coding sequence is TGTACCAGCAGTACCGGACATTGGACTAGCCCCTCCGCCGAGCAGTACTTC.

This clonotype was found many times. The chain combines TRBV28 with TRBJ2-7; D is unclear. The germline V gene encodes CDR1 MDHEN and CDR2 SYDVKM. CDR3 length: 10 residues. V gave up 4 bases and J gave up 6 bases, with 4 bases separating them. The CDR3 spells CASSSFEQYF. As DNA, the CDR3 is TGTGCCAGCAGTTCATTCGAGCAGTACTTC. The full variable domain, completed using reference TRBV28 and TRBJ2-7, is DVKVTQSSRYLVKRTGEKVFLECVQDMDHENMFWYRQDPGLGLRLIYFSYDVKMKEKGDIPEGYSVSREKKERFSLILESASTNQTSMYLCASSSFEQYFGPGTRLTVT.

CDR3 protein: CAIRPRPNEQYF. In DNA form, the CDR3 reads TGTGCCATCAGACCAAGACCCAACGAGCAGTACTTC. This chain uses TRBV10-3 with TRBJ2-7, with D unresolved. CDR1 ENHRY and CDR2 SYGVKD come from the germline V gene. The CDR3 has 12 amino acids. V was pared by 6 bases and J by 5 bases, with 11 bases between.

The CDR3 region is CSAQKAPYEQYF. The DNA for the CDR3 is TGCAGTGCTCAGAAGGCGCCGTACGAGCAGTACTTC. The gene calls are TRBV20-1 and TRBJ2-7, with D hard to call. V lost 5 bases and J lost 4, with 12 bases in between. This CDR3 is 12 amino acids long. Germline V CDR1 and CDR2: DFQATT, SNEGSKA (reference sequence).

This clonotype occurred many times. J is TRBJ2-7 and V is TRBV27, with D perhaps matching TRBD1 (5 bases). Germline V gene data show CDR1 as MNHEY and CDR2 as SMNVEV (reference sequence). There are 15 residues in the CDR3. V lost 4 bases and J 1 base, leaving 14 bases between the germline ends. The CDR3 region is CASSSLGQGSYEQYF. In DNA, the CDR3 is TGTGCCAGCAGTTCACTCGGACAAGGGTCCTACGAGCAGTACTTC.

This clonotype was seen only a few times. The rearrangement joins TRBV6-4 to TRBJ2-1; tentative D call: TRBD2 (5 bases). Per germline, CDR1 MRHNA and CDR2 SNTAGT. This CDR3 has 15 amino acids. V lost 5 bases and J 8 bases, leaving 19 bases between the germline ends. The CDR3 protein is CASSKRHTLRDEQFF. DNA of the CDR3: TGTGCCAGCAGTAAGAGACACACACTGCGGGATGAGCAGTTCTTC.

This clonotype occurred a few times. The chain's CDR3 is CASRASGRPTQYF. The CDR3 region has the DNA TGCGCCAGCAGAGCTAGCGGGAGACCTACGCAGTATTTT. This rearrangement joins TRBV5-1 to TRBJ2-3; TRBD2 agrees at 10 bases. V gave up 5 bases and J gave up 8 bases; unmatched junction bases: 5. Germline CDR1 reads SGHRS; CDR2 reads YFSETQ. The CDR3 is 13 residues long.

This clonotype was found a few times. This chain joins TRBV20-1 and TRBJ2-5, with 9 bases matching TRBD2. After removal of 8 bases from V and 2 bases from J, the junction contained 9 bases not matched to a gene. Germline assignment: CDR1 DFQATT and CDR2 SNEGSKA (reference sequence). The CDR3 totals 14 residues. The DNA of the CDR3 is TGCAGTCCCGGGCTAGCGGGGATACAAGAGACCCAGTACTTC. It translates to CSPGLAGIQETQYF.

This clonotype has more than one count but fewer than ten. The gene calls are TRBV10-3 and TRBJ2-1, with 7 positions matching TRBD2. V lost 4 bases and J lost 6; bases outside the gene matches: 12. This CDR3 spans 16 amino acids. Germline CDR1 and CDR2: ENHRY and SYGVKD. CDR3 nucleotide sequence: TGTGCCATCAGTGGCCGAAGTAGCGGGTTTTTCAATGAGCAGTTCTTC. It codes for CAISGRSSGFFNEQFF.

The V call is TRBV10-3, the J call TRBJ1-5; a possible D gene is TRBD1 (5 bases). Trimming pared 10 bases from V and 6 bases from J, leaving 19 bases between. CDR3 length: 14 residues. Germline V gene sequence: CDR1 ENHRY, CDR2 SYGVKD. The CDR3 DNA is TGTGCCACCCGCCCGACAGCCATGGGTCAGCCCCAGCATTTT. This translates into CATRPTAMGQPQHF.

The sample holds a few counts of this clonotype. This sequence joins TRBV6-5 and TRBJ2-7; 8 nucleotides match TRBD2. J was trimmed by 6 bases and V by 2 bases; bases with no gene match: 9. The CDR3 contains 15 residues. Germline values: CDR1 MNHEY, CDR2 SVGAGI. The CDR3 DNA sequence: TGTGCCAGCAGTTACAACGGGCGGGGGGAAGGCGAGCAGTACTTC. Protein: CASSYNGRGEGEQYF.